The following is a TCR beta chain sequence with its context. Its antigen remains unidentified. One base away lies a much larger clone, so this may be a sequencing read error. The data are from a study of T-cell memory formation after mild COVID-19. Regarding the study as a whole: Contracting CD4+ clones were located mainly in CM and EM, and CD8+ clones in EMRA.

From germline, CDR1 is KGHSH and CDR2 LQKENI. The CDR3 is 14 amino acids. Trimming shortened V by 2 bases and J by 1 base, and 8 bases separated the two germline ends. TCRdb fed the 5' RACE reads into MiXCR, producing one record per CDR3 protein. The sample holds a few hundred thousand distinct CDR3 sequences, approximately 21% seen once. This rearrangement joins TRBV18 to TRBJ1-1; no clear D. The receptor was derived from an adult woman who had mild COVID-19 (a few samples of this study predate the infection). Cell type and time point are not known. Sequenced sample: PBMCs or a T cell subset sorted from them (not recorded which). CDR3 protein: CASSPGWKNTEAFF. The CDR3 DNA reads TGTGCCAGCTCACCAGGGTGGAAGAACACTGAAGCTTTCTTT.